This T cell receptor beta chain derives from a study of T-cell memory formation after mild COVID-19 (dated by TCRdb to about 2021). Looking at the study overall: Most TCR sequence clusters were specific to one of the two donors. Longitudinal TCRalpha and TCRbeta repertoire sequencing tracked T-cell clones expanding and contracting after mild COVID-19 in a couple of donors. The cohort was made up of two young adult volunteers, one female and one male, who were previously healthy.

TCRdb shows the sequencer as Illumina NovaSeq 6000. Using 5'RACE with constant-segment primers, TCRalpha and TCRbeta cDNA libraries were constructed, with sample barcodes and unique molecular identifiers added in the process. Trizol reagent was used to extract RNA from every sample. Libraries were amplified in two PCR steps, with a second sample barcode and Illumina TruSeq adapters added in the second step. The libraries were sequenced on an Illumina NovaSeq using 2 x 150 bp paired-end reads. The authors' analysis ran thus. The reads were demultiplexed and collapsed into UMI-guided consensus sequences using migec v1.2.7. Using mixcr v2.1.11, UMI consensuses were aligned to TRA and TRB V and J templates and then assembled into clonotypes. A clonotype was counted as expanded or contracted only when both edgeR and NoisET called the clonotype significant, with the noise models trained on biological replicates. edgeR calls used a false discovery rate-adjusted p below 0.01 and a log2 fold-change threshold of 1. As an exploratory analysis of dynamics, max-normalized trajectories of the 1000 most abundant clonotypes were examined with PCA combined with hierarchical clustering. Each responding clone was given a CD4 or CD8 phenotype based on the CD4+ and CD8+ repertoires, which had been sequenced separately. Using fastp at Q25 and MiXCR, TCRdb reprocessed the public reads and kept productive beta chains. Records with the same CDR3 protein are collapsed into one entry carrying the most frequent genes and DNA. The V and J calls were determined by TCRdb, not by the authors. The sample includes some 120,000 distinct CDR3 sequences, with about a sixth observed a single time. The ten largest clones add up to approximately 14% of the sample.

The CDR3 sequence holds 14 residues, the cysteine and phenylalanine included. Only the CDR3 portion is preserved as DNA: 42 bases, with reading frame beginning at the first base. V has 5 bases trimmed and J has 1 base trimmed; junction bases matching no gene number 3. Turning to this clonotype: The antigen it recognizes is unknown. There are no base qualities to consult, and no much larger clone falls within one base.

Study-wide conclusions, independent of this receptor: Some responding clones were detected in pre-infection memory, suggesting pre-existing cross-reactive memory T cells joined the SARS-CoV-2 response. From day 15 to 85, contracting clones showed balanced CD4/CD8 phenotypes, whereas a second wave of clones that expanded from day 15 to 37 leaned towards CD4+. Contracting CD4+ clones turned up mainly in the CM and EM memory subsets, whereas EMRA was where CD8+ clones were enriched. Whether the second-wave clones peaking on day 37 were SARS-CoV-2 specific was not confirmed. Only two mild cases were covered by the study, and larger cohorts that include severe cases with pre-infection samples were considered necessary.

Ficoll-Paque density gradient centrifugation was the method used to isolate PBMCs. This receptor was identified in an adult woman who had mild COVID-19 (a few samples of this study predate the infection). The sample titles of this study are shuffled in the database, so cell type and time point are left out; the donor was told from shared clones. The chain uses TRBV12-3 or TRBV12-4 and TRBJ1-2; 8 junctional bases match TRBD1. Sequencing input: PBMCs or a T cell subset sorted from them (not recorded which). At the DNA level, the sequence is TGTGCCAGCAGTCGGACAGGGAGTAACTATGGCTACACCTTC. This sequence encodes CASSRTGSNYGYTF.